The 5 T cell receptor beta chains reported below all come from one sample, sequenced in a study of technical replicates of blood from a few donors. Generated by immunoSEQ multiplex PCR, the TCRdb table keeps only in-frame clones and is missing some. The table includes around 76,000 clones, over 75% detected once. The sequenced material came from T cells isolated from PBMCs. All receptors come from a human donor in good health.

This chain connects TRBV4-1 to TRBJ2-3; TRBD1 aligns across 11 bases. Trimming cost V 0 bases and J 4 bases; bases outside gene matches: 3. CDR1 is MGHRA and CDR2 is YSYEKL in the germline V gene. The CDR3 is 16 amino acids. The CDR3 region is CASSQDGDRGADTQYF. CDR3 nucleotides: TGCGCCAGCAGCCAAGATGGGGACAGGGGGGCAGATACGCAGTATTTT.

The gene calls are TRBV11-3 and TRBJ2-5, with 9 bases fitting TRBD1. The CDR3 has 15 amino acids. The V gene's germline CDR1 is SGHNT and CDR2 YENEEA. Trimming removed 4 bases from V and 4 bases from J; junction bases left unmatched: 7. The CDR3 sequence is CASSSYRGQVETQYF. The CDR3 region has the DNA TGTGCCAGCAGCTCCTACAGGGGGCAGGTAGAGACCCAGTACTTC.

This sequence joins TRBV6-5 and TRBJ2-3, with TRBD2 as a possible D gene (6 bases). The germline gives CDR1 MNHEY, CDR2 SVGAGI. CDR3 length equals 15 residues. Trimming pared 8 bases from V and 2 bases from J, leaving 17 bases between. The CDR3 is CASQEAGRATDTQYF. The CDR3, as DNA: TGTGCCAGCCAGGAGGCGGGGAGAGCCACAGATACGCAGTATTTT.

The rearrangement uses TRBV5-4 and TRBJ1-2; the match to TRBD1 covers 9 bases. The germline V gene encodes CDR1 SGHNT and CDR2 YYREEE (reference sequence). Losses at the gene ends were 4 bases for V and 2 bases for J; bases not matched to a gene: 6. The CDR3 has 15 residues. The CDR3 bases are TGTGCCAGCAGCCGCGGACAGGGGTTGAACTATGGCTACACCTTC. It translates to CASSRGQGLNYGYTF.

V usage is TRBV6-1 and J usage is TRBJ2-1; possibly TRBD2 for D (6 bases). The germline V and J ends were trimmed by 4 bases and 12 bases, with 10 bases remaining between them. Germline CDR1 and CDR2: MNHNS and SASEGT. This CDR3 is built from 11 residues. Written as DNA, the CDR3 is TGTGCCAGCAGTGTGGACGGGGGGCAGTTCTTC. Its protein product is CASSVDGGQFF.